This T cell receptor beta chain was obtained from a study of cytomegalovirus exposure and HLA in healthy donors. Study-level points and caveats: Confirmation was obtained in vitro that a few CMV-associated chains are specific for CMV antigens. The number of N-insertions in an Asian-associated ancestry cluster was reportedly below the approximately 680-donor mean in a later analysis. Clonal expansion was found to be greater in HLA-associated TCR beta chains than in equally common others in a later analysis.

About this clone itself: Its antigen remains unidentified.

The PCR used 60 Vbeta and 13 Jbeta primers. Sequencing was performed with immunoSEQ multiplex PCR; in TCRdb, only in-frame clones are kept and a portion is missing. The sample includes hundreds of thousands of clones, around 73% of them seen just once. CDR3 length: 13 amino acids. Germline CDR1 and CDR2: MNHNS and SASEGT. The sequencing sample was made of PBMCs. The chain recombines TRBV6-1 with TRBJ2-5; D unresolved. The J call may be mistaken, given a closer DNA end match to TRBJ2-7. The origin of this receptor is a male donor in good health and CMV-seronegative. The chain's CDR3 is CASSDNWGYEQYF. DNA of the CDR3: TGTGCCAGCAGTGATAATTGGGGCTACGAGCAGTACTTC.